Below are 24 T cell receptor beta chains sequenced from a single sample in a study of blood T cells in healthy people across ages (dated by TCRdb to between 2015 and 2016). Libraries were prepared through 5' RACE. Sequencing was performed on an Illumina HiSeq 2500. The second PCR ran for roughly 6 to 11 cycles and used a J-beta primer mix along with a sample-barcoded 5' primer. In-frame beta chains were kept once TCRdb had trimmed the public reads at Q25 with fastp and called clones with MiXCR. Rows with a matching CDR3 protein are joined into one entry that keeps the most common DNA and genes. Within this sample are 800,000 or so distinct CDR3 sequences, with just under 25% of them counted one time only. Jointly, the top ten make up under 4.5% of the sample. These sequences were also reported in another study, on T cells of mothers and their children.

The sequencing sample was made of blood. All receptors derive from a boy between 10 and 17 years old in good health.

The rearrangement uses TRBV4-3 and TRBJ1-4; perhaps TRBD1 as D (5 bases). This CDR3 comprises 15 residues. Germline CDR1 reads LGHNA; CDR2 reads YSLEER. V gave up 0 bases and J gave up 6 bases, with 11 bases separating them. DNA of the CDR3: TGCGCCAGCAGCCAAGATCCCCAGGGAGATGAAAAACTGTTTTTT. This codes for CASSQDPQGDEKLFF.

Only a few counts were recorded for this clonotype. The chain employs TRBV29-1 and TRBJ1-1; TRBD1 might be the D (5 bases). Trimming cost V 6 bases and J 1 base, with 15 bases left between them. Per germline, CDR1 SQVTM and CDR2 ANQGSEA. CDR3 length equals 14 residues. The CDR3 spells CSVRGGAANTEAFF. The DNA for the CDR3 is TGCAGCGTGAGGGGTGGGGCAGCGAACACTGAAGCTTTCTTT.

The chain is built from TRBV9 and TRBJ1-6, with D tentatively TRBD1 (5 bases). Germline V lookup: CDR1 SGDLS, CDR2 YYNGEE. Trimming took 4 bases from V and 10 from J, leaving 15 bases between them. CDR3 length equals 14 residues. The CDR3 DNA reads TGTGCCAGCAGCCCAGCAGGGAGGGAATCACCCCTCCACTTT. Protein: CASSPAGRESPLHF.

The chain joins TRBV9 to TRBJ2-7; the D call may be TRBD1 or TRBD2 (5 bases each). The closer fit of TRBJ2-5 to the DNA end suggests the J call may be wrong. The CDR3 has 14 residues. Germline assignment: CDR1 SGDLS and CDR2 YYNGEE. CDR3 amino acids: CASSVLGRRETQYF. The CDR3 coding sequence is TGTGCCAGCAGCGTGCTGGGACGACGAGAGACCCAGTACTTC.

This clonotype turned up a few times. V and J are TRBV6-6 and TRBJ2-5; D is ambiguous. In germline, CDR1 is MNHNY, CDR2 SVGAGI (reference sequence). This CDR3 contains 13 residues. V lost 2 bases and J lost 4, with 8 bases in between. The CDR3 protein is CASSYDATETQYF. CDR3 coding DNA: TGTGCCAGCAGTTACGACGCGACAGAGACCCAGTACTTC.

This chain connects TRBV14 to TRBJ2-1; 9 bases agree with TRBD2. The CDR3 runs 14 residues. Germline CDR1 reads SGHDN; CDR2 reads FVKESK. V lost 2 bases and J lost 9; bases outside the gene matches: 5. CDR3 in amino acids: CASSQYSGSPEQFF. The CDR3 DNA sequence: TGTGCCAGCAGCCAATATAGCGGGAGTCCTGAGCAGTTCTTC.

This sequence joins TRBV7-3 and TRBJ2-2; TRBD2 aligns across 13 bases. CDR3 length: 18 amino acids. V shed 1 base, J shed 3 bases, and the junction held 5 bases outside the gene matches. The V gene's germline CDR1 is SGHTA and CDR2 FQGTGA. The CDR3 here is CASSLSPGLAGDTGELFF. The CDR3 bases are TGTGCCAGCAGCTTAAGCCCCGGACTAGCGGGAGACACCGGGGAGCTGTTTTTT.

This clonotype was detected only a few times. A read error likely explains this, since a far larger clone differs by one base. The V call is TRBV7-9, the J call TRBJ2-1; no definite D call. The J call may not be correct, given that the DNA end is closer to TRBJ2-7. The CDR3 covers 11 residues. Germline-derived CDR1 and CDR2 are SEHNR and FQNEAQ (reference sequence). CDR3 loop: CTSSLDYEQYF. CDR3 in DNA: TGTACCAGCAGCTTAGACTACGAGCAGTACTTC.

To note about this clonotype: The conserved phenylalanine or tryptophan normally closing the CDR3 is absent here, so this likely arose from a read error. DNA for the CDR3: TGTGCCAGCAGTGAAGCCGGGAGCAATGAGCAGTTCCTC. It encodes CASSEAGSNEQFL. The chain carries TRBV6-1 and TRBJ2-1, with TRBD2 as a possible D gene (6 bases). The CDR3 consists of 13 residues. V dropped 0 bases and J dropped 6 bases, with 6 bases sitting between them. CDR1 is MNHNS, CDR2 SASEGT, per germline.

Notes on this clonotype: Lacking the conserved final phenylalanine or tryptophan, this CDR3 likely reflects a read error. V is TRBV20-1 and J is TRBJ2-7, with D unclear. The ends were cut back, 0 bases at V and 4 bases at J, with 13 bases in the middle. This CDR3 contains 14 residues. Germline-derived CDR1 and CDR2 are DFQATT and SNEGSKA (reference sequence). Written as DNA, the CDR3 is TGCAGTGCTAGAGATCTGGTAGAAACATACGAGCAGTACCTC. This translates into CSARDLVETYEQYL.

The CDR3 protein is CASSSTPGLAAISYEQYF. The CDR3 nucleotides are TGTGCCAGCAGCTCGACTCCGGGACTAGCAGCCATCTCCTACGAGCAGTACTTC. This rearrangement joins TRBV7-9 to TRBJ2-7; 9 bases line up with TRBD2. Germline CDR1 SEHNR, CDR2 FQNEAQ (reference sequence). V lost 4 bases to trimming and J lost 0 bases; unmatched junction nucleotides: 13. This CDR3 comprises 18 residues. The full variable domain, completed using reference TRBV7-9 and TRBJ2-7, is DTGVSQNPRHKITKRGQNVTFRCDPISEHNRLYWYRQTLGQGPEFLTYFQNEAQLEKSRLLSDRFSAERPKGSFSTLEIQRTEQGDSAMYLCASSSTPGLAAISYEQYFGPGTRLTVT.

The rearrangement uses TRBV10-3 and TRBJ2-6, with TRBD2 matching over 14 bases. Trimming took 2 bases from V and 1 from J; bases not matched to a gene: 7. The V gene's germline CDR1 is ENHRY and CDR2 SYGVKD. This CDR3 has 20 residues. DNA of the CDR3: TGTGCCATCAGTGAGATTGGGACTAGCGGGAGAAAATCTGGGGCCAACGTCCTGACTTTC. Translating it yields CAISEIGTSGRKSGANVLTF.

The chain uses TRBV12-3 or TRBV12-4 and TRBJ2-4; 10 bases line up with TRBD1. J lost 6 bases, V lost 4 bases, and 6 bases had no gene match. The CDR3 totals 15 residues. As DNA, the CDR3 is TGTGCCAGCAGTTCACCGGGACAGGGGAGAAACATTCAGTACTTC. This sequence encodes CASSSPGQGRNIQYF.

The rearrangement uses TRBV7-2 and TRBJ2-7, with 9 bases identical to TRBD2. With 5 bases clipped from V and 7 bases from J, the junction kept 15 bases outside the gene matches. The CDR3 extends over 16 amino acids. Germline V gene data show CDR1 as SGHTA and CDR2 as FQGNSA. CDR3 in DNA: TGTGCCAGCAGCCCGGATTTTGGCGGGAGGGCAAATGAGCAGTACTTC. Translated: CASSPDFGGRANEQYF.

The V gene is TRBV28, the J gene TRBJ1-1; TRBD1 matches 8 bases. After removal of 3 bases from V and 5 bases from J, the junction contained 11 bases not matched to a gene. CDR1 is MDHEN and CDR2 is SYDVKM in the germline V gene. The CDR3 runs to 16 residues. CDR3 in DNA: TGTGCCAGCAGTTTTGAAACAGGACAGGGTAGTACTGAAGCTTTCTTT. Translated, it gives CASSFETGQGSTEAFF.

The chain recombines TRBV20-1 with TRBJ2-7, with 8 positions matching TRBD1. Germline CDR1 reads DFQATT; CDR2 reads SNEGSKA (reference sequence). CDR3 size: 14 residues. The junction had 13 bases not matched to a gene; V was cut back by 6 bases and J by 6 bases. The CDR3 bases are TGCAGTGCCACGTATCCAGGACAGGGAGGCGAGCAGTACTTC. It specifies CSATYPGQGGEQYF.

The gene calls are TRBV12-3 or TRBV12-4 and TRBJ1-1; D remains unclear. V was trimmed by 8 bases and J by 0 bases, leaving 10 bases between them. The CDR3 contains 13 residues. Here the CDR3 DNA reads TGTGCCAGCTGGGAGGGCTTGAACACTGAAGCTTTCTTT. Protein: CASWEGLNTEAFF.

This clonotype was seen at least ten times. In DNA, the CDR3 is TGTGCCAGCAGCCAAGTAACAGGAGAAAACATTCAGTACTTC. Translating it yields CASSQVTGENIQYF. This rearrangement joins TRBV3-1 to TRBJ2-4; TRBD1 is a possible D gene (5 bases). V lost 1 base to trimming and J lost 5 bases, with 9 bases between them. Germline V gives CDR1 LGHDT, CDR2 YNNKEL (reference sequence). The CDR3 spans 14 residues.

The chain couples TRBV6-2 or TRBV6-3 to TRBJ2-5, with D hard to call. The J call may be wrong; the DNA end is better matched by TRBJ2-1. Germline V gives CDR1 MNHEY, CDR2 SVGEGT. This CDR3 is 12 amino acids long. The CDR3 sequence is CASSYDTPEQFF. The CDR3 DNA reads TGTGCCAGCAGTTACGACACCCCTGAGCAGTTCTTC.

Many counts were recorded for this clonotype. The chain joins TRBV20-1 to TRBJ2-7, with 8 bases aligning to TRBD1. From germline, CDR1 is DFQATT and CDR2 SNEGSKA (reference sequence). J gave up 6 bases and V 0 bases, and 7 bases lay outside the gene matches. The CDR3 has 14 amino acids. CDR3 sequence (DNA): TGCAGTGCTAGAGATCCGGCAGGGGGCCGCGAGCAGTACTTC. Translated: CSARDPAGGREQYF.

This clonotype showed up just a few times. The rearrangement uses TRBV24-1 and TRBJ1-2; D uncertain. The germline V gene has CDR1 KGHDR and CDR2 SFDVKD. CDR3 length: 18 residues. The ends were cut back, 4 bases at V and 4 bases at J, with 24 bases in the middle. The CDR3 nucleotides read TGTGCCACCAGTGACCCCGGGCTAGACGAAGGACTAAGCTATGGCTACACCTTC. This codes for CATSDPGLDEGLSYGYTF.

V and J are TRBV25-1 and TRBJ2-5; TRBD2 aligns across 11 bases. From germline, CDR1 is MGHDK and CDR2 SYGVNS. Trimming took 2 bases from V and 4 from J; bases not matched to a gene: 6. CDR3 length: 16 amino acids. The CDR3 region is CASSEGLAGGAETQYF. CDR3 DNA: TGTGCCAGCAGTGAAGGCCTAGCGGGAGGAGCAGAGACCCAGTACTTC.

In this sample, this clonotype turned up a few times. V usage is TRBV4-1 and J usage is TRBJ2-5; TRBD2 matches 11 bases. Losses at the gene ends were 2 bases for V and 5 bases for J; bases not matched to a gene: 4. In germline, CDR1 is MGHRA, CDR2 YSYEKL. CDR3 length: 15 residues. DNA for the CDR3: TGCGCCAGCAGCCAACCTGGACTAGCGGGCGAGACCCAGTACTTC. As protein: CASSQPGLAGETQYF.

This clonotype showed up just a few times. The rearrangement links TRBV2 to TRBJ1-2; 8 positions match TRBD1. The junction had 7 bases not matched to a gene; V was cut back by 0 bases and J by 4 bases. Germline CDR1 is SNHLY and CDR2 is FYNNEI. The CDR3 has 16 residues. In DNA form, the CDR3 reads TGTGCCAGCAGTGAAGCGAAGGACAGGGAATCCTATGGCTACACCTTC. Residues: CASSEAKDRESYGYTF.